The rows below give T cell receptor beta chains drawn from one sample of a study of post-analysis software for immune sequencing data. TCRdb re-analysed the PCR reads in MiXCR, keeping a single row per CDR3 protein. The data contain over 150,000 distinct CDR3 sequences, over 25% of them singletons. The sample comprised blood. The receptors shown here come from a girl aged 10 to 17 with multiple sclerosis. Each CDR3 is given with its conserved first and last residue. D genes are given only for firm matches. Part of the rows lack a size; the others show once, few, many or a class for expanded clones.

>TRBJ2-7|NA|many|TRBV28
CASTGLHYEQYF
TGTGCCAGCACTGGACTGCACTACGAGCAGTACTTC
>TRBJ2-7|NA|few|TRBV27
CASSSSSQGFPAYEQYF
TGTGCCAGCAGTTCCTCATCACAGGGATTTCCGGCCTACGAGCAGTACTTC
>TRBJ2-5|NA|NA|TRBV7-9
CASSFPGGGRETQYF
TGTGCCAGCAGCTTCCCGGGAGGGGGCCGAGAGACCCAGTACTTC
>TRBJ1-5|NA|NA|TRBV4-2
CVVSASQPQHF
TGTGTCGTAAGCGCGTCTCAGCCCCAGCATTTT
>TRBJ2-1|NA|NA|TRBV7-9
CASSLATDSDSYNEQFF
TGTGCCAGCAGCTTAGCTACGGACAGCGATTCCTACAATGAGCAGTTCTTC
>TRBJ1-2|NA|many|TRBV6-5
CASSYSMGQGYGYTF
TGTGCCAGCAGTTACTCGATGGGGCAGGGTTATGGCTACACCTTC
>TRBJ2-3|NA|many|TRBV5-1
CASSLGVPRTDTQYF
TGCGCCAGCAGCTTGGGTGTCCCCCGCACAGATACGCAGTATTTT
>TRBJ2-3|NA|few|TRBV27
CASSFEGTGRYTQYF
TGTGCCAGCAGTTTTGAGGGGACGGGCCGCTATACGCAGTATTTT
>TRBJ2-3|NA|few|TRBV6-2/TRBV6-3
CASSPTGLSTDTQYF
TGTGCCAGCAGCCCAACTGGACTTAGCACAGATACGCAGTATTTT
>TRBJ2-7|NA|many|TRBV6-1
CASNSYEQYF
TGTGCCAGCAACTCCTACGAGCAGTACTTC
>TRBJ2-5|NA|many|TRBV12-3/TRBV12-4
CASSSYVQETQYF
TGTGCCAGCAGTTCGTACGTCCAGGAGACCCAGTACTTC
>TRBJ1-2|NA|many|TRBV6-5
CASSLDGSGVYTF
TGTGCCAGCAGTTTGGACGGAAGTGGAGTCTACACCTTC
>TRBJ2-1|TRBD1|many|TRBV29-1
CSVDPGTGSNEQFF
TGCAGCGTTGACCCCGGGACAGGGTCAAATGAGCAGTTCTTC
>TRBJ2-2|NA|NA|TRBV3-1
CASSRGLNTGELFF
TGTGCCAGCAGCCGGGGACTTAACACCGGGGAGCTGTTTTTT
>TRBJ2-1|NA|many|TRBV7-9
CASSFGLGEQFF
TGTGCCAGCAGCTTCGGTTTAGGGGAGCAGTTCTTC
>TRBJ2-6|TRBD1|many|TRBV7-3
CASSGQGASGANVLTF
TGTGCCAGCAGTGGGCAGGGGGCCTCTGGGGCCAACGTCCTGACTTTC
>TRBJ2-3|TRBD1|few|TRBV10-3
CAISVGTGASTDTQYF
TGTGCCATCAGTGTGGGGACAGGGGCTAGCACAGATACGCAGTATTTT
>TRBJ1-5|NA|few|TRBV11-2
CASIENGYNQPQHF
TGTGCCAGCATCGAGAACGGTTACAATCAGCCCCAGCATTTT
>TRBJ1-1|TRBD1|few|TRBV29-1
CSVTDRGTEAFF
TGCAGCGTAACAGACAGGGGCACTGAAGCTTTCTTT